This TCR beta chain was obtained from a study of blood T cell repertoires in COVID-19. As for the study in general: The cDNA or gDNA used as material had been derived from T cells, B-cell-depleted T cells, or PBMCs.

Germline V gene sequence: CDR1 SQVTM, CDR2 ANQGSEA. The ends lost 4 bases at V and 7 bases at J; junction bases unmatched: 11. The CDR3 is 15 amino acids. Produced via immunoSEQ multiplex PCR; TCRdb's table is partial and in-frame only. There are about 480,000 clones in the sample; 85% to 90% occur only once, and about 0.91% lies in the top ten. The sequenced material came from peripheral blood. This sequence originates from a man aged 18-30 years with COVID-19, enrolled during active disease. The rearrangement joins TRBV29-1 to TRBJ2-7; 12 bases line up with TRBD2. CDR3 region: CSVAPRLAGEGEQYF. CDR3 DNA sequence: TGCAGCGTTGCCCCCCGACTAGCGGGAGAGGGGGAGCAGTACTTC.